These 23 T cell receptor beta chains came from one sample sequenced in a study of vaccination effects on CD4 cells after COVID-19. Prior to sequencing, the ViraFEST assay stimulated PBMC with viral peptide pools, which expanded the antigen-specific CD4+ T cells. Following culture for about ten days, CD4+ T cells were isolated. Among the vaccine recipients, none had a prior SARS-CoV-2 infection, and nucleocapsid antibodies were negative. These receptors' targets are unknown. Assay: immunoSEQ multiplex PCR; the TCRdb copy retains only in-frame clones and omits some. The sample holds tens of thousands of clones, approximately 64% seen once. Sequencing used CD4+ T cells from PBMCs cultured with HCoV-NL63 spike peptides, obtained before COVID-19 vaccination. The receptors derive from a human donor who received a COVID-19 vaccine.

The gene calls are TRBV28 and TRBJ1-2; D is unresolved. The CDR3 contains 14 residues. Germline-derived CDR1 and CDR2 are MDHEN and SYDVKM. The V and J ends lost 6 bases and 8 bases respectively, with 19 bases between them. The CDR3 loop reads CASRFPREMGGYTF. Written as DNA, the CDR3 is TGTGCCAGCAGATTTCCCCGGGAAATGGGGGGCTACACCTTC.

The chain uses TRBV5-1 and TRBJ2-2, with TRBD2 matching 11 bases. V shed 3 bases and J 5 bases; nucleotides not matched to a gene: 0. This CDR3 comprises 14 residues. Germline CDR1 is SGHRS and CDR2 is YFSETQ. The DNA for the CDR3 is TGCGCCAGCAGCTCTAGCGGGAGGACCGGGGAGCTGTTTTTT. Protein: CASSSSGRTGELFF. The whole variable domain, filled in from reference TRBV5-1 and TRBJ2-2, reads KAGVTQTPRYLIKTRGQQVTLSCSPISGHRSVSWYQQTPGQGLQFLFEYFSETQRNKGNFPGRFSGRQFSNSRSEMNVSTLELGDSALYLCASSSSGRTGELFFGEGSRLTVL.

The V call is TRBV9, the J call TRBJ1-2, with TRBD1 matching over 8 bases. V lost 5 bases, J lost 4 bases, and 4 bases stayed unmatched. Germline values: CDR1 SGDLS, CDR2 YYNGEE. This CDR3 spans 13 amino acids. CDR3 in DNA: TGTGCCAGCAGTGAAGGACAGGGCTATGGCTACACCTTC. This codes for CASSEGQGYGYTF.

Here the CDR3 reads CASSLAGAPYNEQFF. The CDR3 DNA is TGTGCCAGCAGCTTGGCGGGGGCCCCCTACAATGAGCAGTTCTTC. This chain joins TRBV5-6 and TRBJ2-1; D might be TRBD1 or TRBD2, each matching 6 bases. Germline V gene data show CDR1 as SGHDT and CDR2 as YYEEEE. Trimming left V 0 bases short and J 2 bases short, with 9 bases between. The CDR3 totals 15 residues.

This clone was observed a few times. The rearrangement joins TRBV11-2 to TRBJ2-1; 10 nucleotides agree with TRBD2. With V trimmed by 1 base and J by 7 bases, 4 bases remained unmatched. Germline lookup yields CDR1 SGHAT and CDR2 FQNNGV. The CDR3 contains 15 residues. The CDR3 DNA sequence: TGTGCCAGCAGCTTAGGCCTAGCGGGAGTGAATGAGCAGTTCTTC. Its translation: CASSLGLAGVNEQFF.

The chain couples TRBV30 to TRBJ2-7, with D tentatively TRBD1 (5 bases). V was trimmed by 2 bases and J by 1 base, leaving 6 bases between them. CDR1 is GTSNPN, CDR2 SVGIG, per germline (reference sequence). This CDR3 has 12 residues. In nucleotides, the CDR3 is TGTGCCTGGAGTAGACAGTCCTACGAGCAGTACTTC. Its protein is CAWSRQSYEQYF.

The chain uses TRBV7-2 and TRBJ2-3; the match to TRBD2 covers 9 bases. J lost 3 bases, V lost 1 base, and 5 bases had no gene match. CDR1 is SGHTA and CDR2 is FQGNSA in the germline V gene. The CDR3 is 16 amino acids. CDR3 in DNA: TGTGCCAGCAGCTTAGGGGTTAGCGGGAGAACAGATACGCAGTATTTT. Encoded protein: CASSLGVSGRTDTQYF. The variable domain in full, with the rest retrieved from reference TRBV7-2 and TRBJ2-3, is GAGVSQSPSNKVTEKGKDVELRCDPISGHTALYWYRQSLGQGLEFLIYFQGNSAPDKSGLPSDRFSAERTGGSVSTLTIQRTQQEDSAVYLCASSLGVSGRTDTQYFGPGTRLTVL.

This rearrangement joins TRBV6-5 to TRBJ2-1; possibly TRBD1 for D (5 bases). Germline values: CDR1 MNHEY, CDR2 SVGAGI. This CDR3 contains 15 residues. V was pared by 8 bases and J by 6 bases, with 20 bases between. The CDR3 sequence: CASGPTARVRNEQFF. The CDR3 DNA follows: TGTGCCAGCGGGCCGACAGCGAGAGTCCGCAATGAGCAGTTCTTC.

This clone showed up just a few times. V gene TRBV7-9 combines with J gene TRBJ1-2, with TRBD1 as a possible D gene (5 bases). The germline V gene has CDR1 SEHNR and CDR2 FQNEAQ (reference sequence). Trimming removed 5 bases at V and 6 bases at J, with 13 bases between. The CDR3 runs to 13 residues. The CDR3 spells CASSPGHGHGYTF. In DNA, the CDR3 is TGTGCCAGCAGCCCCGGACATGGCCATGGCTACACCTTC.

CDR3 sequence (DNA): TGCGCCAGCAATCCGGACAGGGTCTATGGCTACACCTTC. Its protein product is CASNPDRVYGYTF. The V and J genes are TRBV10-2 and TRBJ1-2; TRBD1 aligns across 8 bases. The CDR3 contains 13 residues. Germline CDR1 WSHSY, CDR2 SAAADI. The ends lost 7 bases at V and 4 bases at J; junction bases unmatched: 5.

This clone was counted between two and nine times. The chain uses TRBV5-1 and TRBJ2-4; D uncertain. CDR1 is SGHRS, CDR2 YFSETQ, per germline. Trimming removed 6 bases from V and 9 bases from J, with 16 bases in between. The CDR3 sequence is 13 residues long. The CDR3 bases are TGCGCCAGCACCGAAGACAAGTTGTCCATTCAGTACTTC. Residues: CASTEDKLSIQYF.

This chain connects TRBV18 to TRBJ2-1; D is unresolved. Trimming took off 3 bases at V and 15 bases at J, with 18 bases between the two ends. The CDR3 totals 13 residues. Germline V CDR1 and CDR2: KGHSH, LQKENI. CDR3 sequence: CASSPADSQEWFF. CDR3 DNA: TGTGCCAGCTCACCGGCCGATTCGCAAGAATGGTTCTTC.

The chain employs TRBV6-1 and TRBJ1-3; D is ambiguous. Germline CDR1 MNHNS, CDR2 SASEGT. This CDR3 spans 14 amino acids. V was trimmed by 1 base and J by 2 bases, leaving 6 bases between them. This CDR3 is CASSEGWAGNTIYF. Written as DNA, the CDR3 is TGTGCCAGCAGTGAAGGCTGGGCTGGAAACACCATATATTTT.

J is TRBJ1-1 and V is TRBV12-5; D unresolved. With 2 bases removed from V and 10 bases from J, the gap between germline ends came to 11 bases. Germline V lookup: CDR1 LGHNT, CDR2 FRNRAP. The CDR3 extends over 12 amino acids. The DNA of the CDR3 is TGTGCTAGTGGTTTGCCCGCCGGGAGAGCTTTCTTT. Its translation: CASGLPAGRAFF.

The chain carries TRBV7-6 and TRBJ2-5; D is unresolved. The V gene's germline CDR1 is SGHVS and CDR2 FNYEAQ. CDR3 length equals 15 residues. V lost 5 bases and J 4 bases, leaving 17 bases between the germline ends. The CDR3 bases are TGTGCCAGCAGCCAGACCCGACGGGTTGGAGAGACCCAGTACTTC. Translated: CASSQTRRVGETQYF.

The J gene is TRBJ2-3, the V gene TRBV5-4; no clear D. CDR1 is SGHNT and CDR2 is YYREEE in the germline V gene (reference sequence). V lost 1 base and J lost 1, with 7 bases in between. CDR3 length equals 14 residues. For the CDR3, the DNA is TGTGCCAGCAGCTTGTCTCTGGGCACAGATACGCAGTATTTT. As protein: CASSLSLGTDTQYF.

The chain uses TRBV6-5 and TRBJ2-2; D uncertain. The CDR3 runs 13 residues. Looked up from germline, CDR1 is MNHEY and CDR2 is SVGAGI. Trimming removed 5 bases from V and 1 base from J, with 5 bases in between. CDR3 in amino acids: CASSPQNTGELFF. CDR3 bases: TGTGCCAGCAGTCCACAGAACACCGGGGAGCTGTTTTTT.

The J gene is TRBJ2-2, the V gene TRBV14; either TRBD1 or TRBD2 may supply D (5 bases each). This CDR3 is 14 amino acids long. CDR1 is SGHDN and CDR2 is FVKESK in the germline V gene. V was clipped by 1 base and J by 6 bases, with 9 bases between them. The CDR3 sequence is CASSQVRGAGELFF. The CDR3 DNA reads as TGTGCCAGCAGCCAAGTTCGAGGGGCCGGGGAGCTGTTTTTT.

The rearrangement links TRBV7-9 to TRBJ2-3; 8 bases agree with TRBD2. This CDR3 comprises 15 residues. The trim removed 5 bases at V and 2 bases at J, leaving 6 bases unmatched. CDR1 and CDR2 from the germline V gene are SEHNR and FQNEAQ (reference sequence). The CDR3: CASSPGLENTDTQYF. CDR3 nucleotide sequence: TGTGCCAGCAGCCCGGGACTAGAAAACACAGATACGCAGTATTTT. Supplemented by reference TRBV7-9 and TRBJ2-3, the full variable domain reads DTGVSQNPRHKITKRGQNVTFRCDPISEHNRLYWYRQTLGQGPEFLTYFQNEAQLEKSRLLSDRFSAERPKGSFSTLEIQRTEQGDSAMYLCASSPGLENTDTQYFGPGTRLTVL.

A few counts support this clone. The chain has TRBV19 and TRBJ2-6; D not certain. The CDR3 has 14 amino acids. With 8 bases removed from V and 0 bases from J, the gap between germline ends came to 8 bases. In germline, CDR1 is LNHDA, CDR2 SQIVND (reference sequence). The CDR3 nucleotides are TGTGCCAGTGCAGGCAGCTCTGGGGCCAACGTCCTGACTTTC. Translation gives CASAGSSGANVLTF. Based on the CDR3 plus reference TRBV19 and TRBJ2-6, the full variable domain is DGGITQSPKYLFRKEGQNVTLSCEQNLNHDAMYWYRQDPGQGLRLIYYSQIVNDFQKGDIAEGYSVSREKKESFPLTVTSAQKNPTAFYLCASAGSSGANVLTFGAGSRLTVL.

The genes are TRBV3-1 (or the pseudogene TRBV3-2) and TRBJ1-2; TRBD1 aligns across 7 bases. In germline, CDR1 is LGHDT, CDR2 YNNKEL (reference sequence). The CDR3 is made up of 15 amino acids. The junction had 4 bases not matched to a gene; V was cut back by 1 base and J by 2 bases. The CDR3 here is CASSQGGQENYGYTF. CDR3 sequence (DNA): TGTGCCAGCAGCCAAGGTGGACAGGAGAACTATGGCTACACCTTC.

The V gene is TRBV5-4, the J gene TRBJ2-7; D is perhaps TRBD2 (6 bases). Germline lookup yields CDR1 SGHNT and CDR2 YYREEE (reference sequence). Trimming shortened V by 4 bases and J by 3 bases, and 17 bases separated the two germline ends. This CDR3 is built from 15 residues. CDR3 sequence (DNA): TGTGCCAGCAGCCCCCTCGCGGGGCCCGGCTACGAGCAGTACTTC. This sequence encodes CASSPLAGPGYEQYF.

The chain carries TRBV9 and TRBJ2-1, with 8 bases that match TRBD2. The CDR3 has 14 residues. The J segment lost 2 bases and the V segment lost 3 bases, leaving 1 base of the junction unmatched. CDR1 and CDR2 from the germline V gene are SGDLS and YYNGEE. CDR3 sequence: CASSGGLAYNEQFF. In DNA, the CDR3 is TGTGCCAGCAGCGGGGGACTAGCCTACAATGAGCAGTTCTTC.